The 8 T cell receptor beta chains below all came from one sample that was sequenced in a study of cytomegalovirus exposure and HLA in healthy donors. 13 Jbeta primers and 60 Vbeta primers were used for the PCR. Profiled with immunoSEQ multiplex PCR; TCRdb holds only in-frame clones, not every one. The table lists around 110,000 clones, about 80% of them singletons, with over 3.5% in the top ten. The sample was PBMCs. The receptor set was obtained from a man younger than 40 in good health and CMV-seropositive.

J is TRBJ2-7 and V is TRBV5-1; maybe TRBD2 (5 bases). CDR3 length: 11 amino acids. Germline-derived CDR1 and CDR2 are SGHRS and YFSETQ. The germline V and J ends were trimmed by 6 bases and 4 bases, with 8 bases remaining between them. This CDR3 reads CASTGIYEQYF. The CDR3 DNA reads TGCGCCAGCACCGGGATATACGAGCAGTACTTC.

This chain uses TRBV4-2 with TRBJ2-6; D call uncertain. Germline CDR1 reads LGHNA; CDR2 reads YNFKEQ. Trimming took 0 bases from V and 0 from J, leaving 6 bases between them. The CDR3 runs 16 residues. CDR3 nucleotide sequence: TGTGCCAGCAGCCAAGATTTCAACTCTGGGGCCAACGTCCTGACTTTC. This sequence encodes CASSQDFNSGANVLTF.

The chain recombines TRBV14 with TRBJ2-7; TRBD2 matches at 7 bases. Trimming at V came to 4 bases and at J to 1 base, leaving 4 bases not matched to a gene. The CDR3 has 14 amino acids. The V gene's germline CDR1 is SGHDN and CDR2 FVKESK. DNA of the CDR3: TGTGCCAGCAGCCGGGCGGGAGTGTCCTACGAGCAGTACTTC. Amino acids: CASSRAGVSYEQYF. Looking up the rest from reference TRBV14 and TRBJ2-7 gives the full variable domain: EAGVTQFPSHSVIEKGQTVTLRCDPISGHDNLYWYRRVMGKEIKFLLHFVKESKQDESGMPNNRFLAERTGGTYSTLKVQPAELEDSGVYFCASSRAGVSYEQYFGPGTRLTVT.

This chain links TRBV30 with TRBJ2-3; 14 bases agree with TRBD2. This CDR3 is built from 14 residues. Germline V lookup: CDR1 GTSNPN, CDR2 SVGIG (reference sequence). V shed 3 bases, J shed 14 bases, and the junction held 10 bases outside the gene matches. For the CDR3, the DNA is TGTGCCTGGAGCCGCGGGACTAGCGGGAGTAAATGGTATTTT. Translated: CAWSRGTSGSKWYF.

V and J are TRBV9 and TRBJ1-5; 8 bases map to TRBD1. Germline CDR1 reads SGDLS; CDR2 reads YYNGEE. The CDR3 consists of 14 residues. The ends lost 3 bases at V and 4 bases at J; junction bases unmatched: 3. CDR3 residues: CASSGGQGNQPQHF. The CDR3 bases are TGTGCCAGCAGCGGCGGACAGGGAAATCAGCCCCAGCATTTT.

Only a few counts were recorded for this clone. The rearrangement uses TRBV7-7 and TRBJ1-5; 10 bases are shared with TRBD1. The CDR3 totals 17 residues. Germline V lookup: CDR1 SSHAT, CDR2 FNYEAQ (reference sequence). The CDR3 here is CAITDKTGGESNQPQHF. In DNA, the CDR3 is TGTGCTATCACAGATAAGACAGGGGGCGAGAGCAATCAGCCCCAGCATTTT.

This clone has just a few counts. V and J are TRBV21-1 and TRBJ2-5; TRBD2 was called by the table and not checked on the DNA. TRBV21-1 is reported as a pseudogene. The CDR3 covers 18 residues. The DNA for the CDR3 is TGTGCCAGCAGCTCCCCCGGTACTAGCGGGAGCTTGCAAGGGACCCAGTACTTC. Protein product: CASSSPGTSGSLQGTQYF.

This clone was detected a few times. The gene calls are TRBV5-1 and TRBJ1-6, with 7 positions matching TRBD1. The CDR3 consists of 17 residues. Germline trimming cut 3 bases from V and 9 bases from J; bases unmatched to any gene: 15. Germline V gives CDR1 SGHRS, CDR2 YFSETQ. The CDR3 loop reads CASSSTGPGAGGSPLHF. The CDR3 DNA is TGCGCCAGCAGCTCCACCGGCCCCGGGGCAGGGGGTTCACCCCTCCACTTT.